A selection of T cell receptor beta chains follows, all from one sample in a study of blood T cell repertoires in COVID-19. Assay used: immunoSEQ multiplex PCR; TCRdb lists only in-frame clones, some missing. Of 150,000 to 200,000 clones in the sample, roughly 93% were seen once. The sample consisted of peripheral blood. The receptors come from a young man with acute or convalescent COVID-19. Each CDR3 is given with its conserved first and last residue.

V	CDR3
TRBV27	CASSPGTSGSGETQYF
TRBV6-5	CASSQQGEFTEAFF
TRBV5-1	CASSLVTSEETQYF
TRBV6-5	CAIKLAASTDTQYF
TRBV7-9	CASSFAGHHSYEQYF
TRBV24-1	CATSDPSGSRSYEQYF
TRBV27	CASSRTVNTNQPQHF
TRBV9	CASSADRDSPKAFF
TRBV7-8	CASGLAGANEQYF
TRBV28	CASSFPLNTIYF
TRBV18	CASSLGAGYTEAFF
TRBV5-4	CASSLRTSGSRNEQYF
TRBV30	CAWRAGFTEAFF
TRBV4-1	CASSQDWPGGAGELFF
TRBV30	CAWSVPGGRNTEAFF
TRBV11-2	CASSFPRGTTPTGNEKLFF
TRBV3-1/TRBV3-2	CASSGTRLAGVNIQYF
TRBV5-1	CASSFTGWGGNEQFF
TRBV6-2/TRBV6-3	CASSYGLAGFTDTQYF
TRBV5-1	CASRPGSGSNSPLHF
TRBV5-1	CASSPLAADEQYF
TRBV27	CASSPSTGTGGLWNYGYTF
TRBV19	CASSIVGQSYEQYF
TRBV20-1	CSADQGQWSSF
TRBV5-6	CASSLLDRDNQPQHF
TRBV2	CASRVAGGRETQYF
TRBV27	CASSSPGLATYEQYF
TRBV9	CASSYGSTDTQYF
TRBV19	CASSIRGRNSPLHF
TRBV6-5	CASLPSGANVLTF
TRBV6-5	CASRGLPGDTEAFF
TRBV19	CASSRDRNTGELFF
TRBV9	CASSVGTMAGGTQYF
TRBV11-2	CASSLVEAFF
TRBV7-2	CASSQWRDSPLHF
TRBV9	CASSDRQGSPNYGYTF
TRBV5-5	CASSLGFGGYQETQYF
TRBV6-5	CASARGYGYTF
TRBV5-1	CASSTSGLAPSGNEQFF
TRBV4-1	CASSHGSYSNQPQHF
TRBV19	CASSTFSGGLAEAFF
TRBV19	CASSEGMGAGQFF
TRBV10-2	CASSAISRGQGYTF